These 20 T cell receptor beta chains were sequenced from one sample in a study of blood T cell repertoires in COVID-19. Sequencing used immunoSEQ multiplex PCR; TCRdb keeps in-frame clones, though not all of them. The data contain some 220,000 clones, 70% to 90% of them seen just once; the ten biggest clones take up roughly 12%. Material for sequencing was peripheral blood. These receptors all stem from a young woman who had recovered from COVID-19.

V and J are TRBV21-1 and TRBJ2-7; TRBD1 was called by the table and not checked on the DNA. TRBV21-1 counts as a pseudogene. The CDR3 is 14 residues long. CDR3 protein: CASSKARRPQGQYF. CDR3 in DNA: TGTGCCAGCAGCAAAGCTCGGCGGCCCCAGGGGCAGTACTTC.

The chain combines TRBV21-1 with TRBJ1-2; the tabulated D call, TRBD1, remains unverified against the DNA. TRBV21-1 corresponds to a pseudogene. This CDR3 is built from 16 residues. CDR3 nucleotides: TGTGCCAGCAGCAGACATAATAAAGACAGGCCCTATGGCTACACCTTC. Residues: CASSRHNKDRPYGYTF.

With regard to this clone: Other DNA sequences of this sample code for an identical CDR3. The chain joins TRBV9 to TRBJ2-3, with 7 bases matching TRBD2. The CDR3 contains 14 residues. CDR1 SGDLS and CDR2 YYNGEE come from the germline V gene. V was pared by 2 bases and J by 6 bases, with 6 bases of the junction left unmatched. Written as DNA, the CDR3 is TGTGCCAGCAGCGTCGGACTAGTAGGGGATACGCAGTATTTT. Translated: CASSVGLVGDTQYF.

The genes are TRBV5-1 and TRBJ2-7; the D gene is possibly TRBD2 (6 bases). V was pared by 2 bases and J by 2 bases, with 11 bases between. The CDR3 loop spans 14 amino acids. Germline CDR1 is SGHRS and CDR2 is YFSETQ. The CDR3 is CASSLAGATYEQYF. Written as DNA, the CDR3 is TGCGCCAGCAGCTTAGCGGGCGCCACCTACGAGCAGTACTTC.

This clone showed up just a few times. V and J are TRBV6-6 and TRBJ1-2; 7 bases line up with TRBD1. Trimming took 8 bases from V and 3 from J; bases not matched to a gene: 0. The CDR3 sequence is 11 residues long. The germline CDR1 and CDR2 sequences are MNHNY and SVGAGI (reference sequence). The DNA for the CDR3 is TGTGCCAGCCAGGGGGACTATGGCTACACCTTC. Encoded protein: CASQGDYGYTF.

V usage is TRBV18 and J usage is TRBJ2-5; D possibly corresponds to TRBD2 (6 bases). Germline assignment: CDR1 KGHSH and CDR2 LQKENI. Trimming took off 2 bases at V and 5 bases at J, with 9 bases between the two ends. CDR3 size: 13 residues. The CDR3 DNA follows: TGTGCCAGCTCACCAGGGGGGATGGAGACCCAGTACTTC. It is translated as CASSPGGMETQYF.

V is TRBV2 and J is TRBJ2-1; 9 bases fit TRBD2. The junction had 9 bases not matched to a gene; V was cut back by 2 bases and J by 1 base. From germline, CDR1 is SNHLY and CDR2 FYNNEI. The CDR3 is 18 residues long. CDR3 sequence: CASSEFGLAGSSYNEQFF. The CDR3 bases are TGTGCCAGCAGTGAATTTGGGCTAGCGGGATCTTCCTACAATGAGCAGTTCTTC. Full variable domain (remainder filled in from reference TRBV2 and TRBJ2-1): EPEVTQTPSHQVTQMGQEVILRCVPISNHLYFYWYRQILGQKVEFLVSFYNNEISEKSEIFDDQFSVERPDGSNFTLKIRSTKLEDSAMYFCASSEFGLAGSSYNEQFFGPGTRLTVL.

DNA of the CDR3: TGTGCCAGCAGTGACGACCCGGACAGGGAGGACACCATATATTTT. Translated: CASSDDPDREDTIYF. The chain recombines TRBV6-4 with TRBJ1-3; 8 bases agree with TRBD1. Germline V lookup: CDR1 MRHNA, CDR2 SNTAGT. With 2 bases clipped from V and 8 bases from J, the junction kept 8 bases outside the gene matches. The CDR3 spans 15 residues.

For the CDR3, the DNA is TGTGCCAGCAGTTTCGGACAGTACCAAGAGACCCAGTACTTC. Translating it yields CASSFGQYQETQYF. V gene TRBV6-5 combines with J gene TRBJ2-5, with D possibly TRBD1 on 6 matching bases. The CDR3 is 14 residues long. CDR1 is MNHEY, CDR2 SVGAGI, per germline. V was cut by 4 bases and J by 0 bases, with 9 bases left in between.

The chain is built from TRBV12-3 or TRBV12-4 and TRBJ2-6; no clear D. The CDR3 contains 13 residues. Trimming left V 7 bases short and J 1 base short, with 5 bases between. The CDR3 sequence: CASKISGANVLTF. The CDR3 nucleotides are TGTGCCAGCAAAATATCTGGGGCCAACGTCCTGACTTTC.

The V gene is TRBV30, the J gene TRBJ2-7; 7 bases line up with TRBD2. V trimming: 4 bases; J trimming: 3 bases; junction bases outside the gene matches: 15. The germline gives CDR1 GTSNPN, CDR2 SVGIG (reference sequence). The CDR3 runs 16 residues. The CDR3 DNA sequence: TGTGCCTGGACCACTTTGGTGGGAGGGAGGCGCTACGAGCAGTACTTC. Its translation: CAWTTLVGGRRYEQYF.

The V and J genes are TRBV25-1 and TRBJ2-1; TRBD1 might be the D (6 bases). Germline values: CDR1 MGHDK, CDR2 SYGVNS. V was clipped by 4 bases and J by 1 base, with 14 bases between them. The CDR3 totals 16 residues. This CDR3 reads CASSVKLQGSYNEQFF. CDR3 coding DNA: TGTGCCAGCAGTGTAAAGTTACAGGGATCCTACAATGAGCAGTTCTTC.

This clone turned up a few times. The gene calls are TRBV19 and TRBJ1-1; tentatively, D is TRBD1 (6 bases). CDR1 is LNHDA and CDR2 is SQIVND in the germline V gene (reference sequence). This CDR3 has 16 residues. V was cut by 6 bases and J by 4 bases, with 21 bases left in between. The CDR3 protein is CASRLGQRDAGTEAFF. The CDR3 nucleotides read TGTGCCAGTAGATTAGGACAGAGGGACGCGGGCACTGAAGCTTTCTTT. Supplemented by reference TRBV19 and TRBJ1-1, the full variable domain reads DGGITQSPKYLFRKEGQNVTLSCEQNLNHDAMYWYRQDPGQGLRLIYYSQIVNDFQKGDIAEGYSVSREKKESFPLTVTSAQKNPTAFYLCASRLGQRDAGTEAFFGQGTRLTVV.

This clone was found a few times. The chain is built from TRBV9 and TRBJ2-3, with 7 positions matching TRBD2. Germline CDR1 and CDR2: SGDLS and YYNGEE. CDR3 length: 15 residues. The V segment lost 4 bases and the J segment 6 bases; nucleotides outside the gene matches: 11. The CDR3 DNA reads as TGTGCCAGCAGCTTTACCGGGACTAAGGGGGATACGCAGTATTTT. Its translation is CASSFTGTKGDTQYF.

This clone was recorded once. The rearrangement uses TRBV25-1 and TRBJ1-2; TRBD1 matches 11 bases. V dropped 3 bases and J dropped 5; count of bases not matched to a gene: 8. This CDR3 contains 16 residues. CDR1 and CDR2 (germline): MGHDK, SYGVNS. The DNA for the CDR3 is TGTGCCAGCAGTGATCCCGGACAGGGGGCAGAATATGGCTACACCTTC. Amino acids: CASSDPGQGAEYGYTF.

The chain uses TRBV6-6 and TRBJ2-1; the D is unclear. This CDR3 is built from 16 residues. V was pared by 7 bases and J by 1 base, with 17 bases between. Germline assignment: CDR1 MNHNY and CDR2 SVGAGI (reference sequence). The CDR3 sequence is CASTAVGASSYNEQFF. CDR3 bases: TGTGCCAGCACGGCAGTAGGAGCGTCTTCCTACAATGAGCAGTTCTTC.

The CDR3 bases are TGTGCCAGCTTCTCCCTTTGGGCCGACGAGCAGTACTTC. Translated, it gives CASFSLWADEQYF. The J gene is TRBJ2-7, the V gene TRBV18; D unresolved. The CDR3 runs 13 residues. Germline V gene lookup returns CDR1 KGHSH and CDR2 LQKENI. V was shortened by 7 bases and J by 5 bases, with 15 bases between the two germline ends.

This chain connects TRBV29-1 to TRBJ1-2, with a possible D match to TRBD1 (5 bases). The germline V gene encodes CDR1 SQVTM and CDR2 ANQGSEA. The CDR3 sequence is 15 residues long. V was cut by 0 bases and J by 4 bases, with 15 bases left in between. The CDR3 reads CSVEEGWGVGYGYTF. The CDR3 DNA reads TGCAGCGTTGAAGAAGGGTGGGGGGTCGGCTATGGCTACACCTTC.

This rearrangement joins TRBV7-3 to TRBJ1-6; weak D call: TRBD1 (5 bases). Germline lookup yields CDR1 SGHTA and CDR2 FQGTGA. V shed 8 bases and J shed 5 bases, with 13 bases lying between them. This CDR3 spans 14 amino acids. CDR3 amino acids: CASSRQPDNSPLHF. In nucleotides, the CDR3 is TGTGCCAGCTCTCGACAGCCAGATAATTCACCCCTCCACTTT.

The sample holds a few counts of this clone. This chain connects TRBV29-1 to TRBJ2-1, with 8 nucleotides matching TRBD2. Per the germline V gene, CDR1 is SQVTM and CDR2 is ANQGSEA. The V gene end was trimmed by 2 bases and the J gene end by 6 bases; junction bases not matched to a gene: 12. The CDR3 is made up of 16 amino acids. CDR3 sequence reads: CSVESPSGRASNEQFF. DNA of the CDR3: TGCAGCGTTGAATCCCCGAGCGGGAGAGCGAGCAATGAGCAGTTCTTC.